One and the same sample provided the 8 T cell receptor beta chains below, sequenced in a study of T cells after yellow fever vaccination. TCRdb recomputed calls from the 5' RACE reads with MiXCR, one row per CDR3 protein. Of tens of thousands of distinct CDR3 sequences in the sample, about 5.2% were seen once. The specimen was PBMCs, either bulk or a sorted T-cell subset (CD4+, CD8+, memory, or dextramer-sorted; not recorded which), collected on the day of the yellow fever booster vaccination. These receptors all stem from a man aged 18-30 years who received the YFV17D yellow fever vaccine.

This clonotype was recorded many times. This chain uses TRBV20-1 with TRBJ2-1; D remains ambiguous. CDR1 and CDR2 from the germline V gene are DFQATT and SNEGSKA (reference sequence). This CDR3 region has 14 residues. V was trimmed by 3 bases and J by 6 bases, leaving 15 bases between them. CDR3 coding DNA: TGCAGTGCTAGTTGGCCGGCTTATCTCAATGAGCAGTTCTTC. Amino acid sequence: CSASWPAYLNEQFF.

This clonotype was seen repeatedly, ten times or more. The chain links TRBV4-1 to TRBJ1-2, with TRBD1 as a possible D gene (5 bases). Germline assignment: CDR1 MGHRA and CDR2 YSYEKL. The CDR3 sequence is 16 residues long. V gave up 1 base and J gave up 2 bases, with 14 bases separating them. The CDR3 bases are TGCGCCAGCAGCCAAGTCCCATCGGGGGTAAACTATGGCTACACCTTC. This sequence encodes CASSQVPSGVNYGYTF.

This clonotype was detected many times. The gene calls are TRBV23-1 and TRBJ2-5, with no clear D. TRBV23-1 is known as an ORF, though its function is uncertain. V shed 0 bases and J shed 4 bases, with 15 bases lying between them. The CDR3 contains 16 residues. As DNA, the CDR3 is TGCGCCAGCAGTCAATCCGGCATCACACAGACAGAGACCCAGTACTTC. Protein sequence: CASSQSGITQTETQYF.

This chain links TRBV7-8 with TRBJ1-4; 9 bases match TRBD1. Germline lookup yields CDR1 SGHVS and CDR2 FQNEAQ. The CDR3 covers 15 residues. Losses at the gene ends were 6 bases for V and 2 bases for J; bases not matched to a gene: 4. The CDR3 DNA sequence: TGTGCCAGCAGGCTAACAGGGGGCACTAATGAAAAACTGTTTTTT. This codes for CASRLTGGTNEKLFF.

V and J are TRBV4-2 and TRBJ1-6; D not resolved. Germline assignment: CDR1 LGHNA and CDR2 YNFKEQ. The CDR3 has 13 residues. Trimming removed 0 bases from V and 5 bases from J, with 2 bases in between. CDR3 nucleotides: TGTGCCAGCAGCCAAGAGAATAATTCACCCCTCCACTTT. Amino acids: CASSQENNSPLHF.

This clonotype was counted only a few times. The rearrangement uses TRBV7-2 and TRBJ1-4, with D uncertain. The CDR3 spans 12 residues. CDR1 is SGHTA, CDR2 FQGNSA, per germline. V lost 2 bases and J lost 7, with 5 bases in between. Here the CDR3 DNA reads TGTGCCAGCAGCTTATTGGCTGAAAAACTGTTTTTT. Amino acid sequence: CASSLLAEKLFF.

This clonotype was counted only a few times. The chain is built from TRBV10-3 and TRBJ1-4, with 8 bases identical to TRBD1. Germline-derived CDR1 and CDR2 are ENHRY and SYGVKD. Trimming took 4 bases from V and 1 from J; bases not matched to a gene: 2. The CDR3 is 15 amino acids. CDR3 bases: TGTGCCATCAGTGTCGGACAGGGAACTAATGAAAAACTGTTTTTT. Its protein product is CAISVGQGTNEKLFF.

This clonotype was recorded many times. CDR3 nucleotides: TGCAGCGTTGGAAACAGGGAGGGGAACACTGAAGCTTTCTTT. Translated, it gives CSVGNREGNTEAFF. The chain recombines TRBV29-1 with TRBJ1-1, with TRBD1 as a possible D gene (6 bases). The CDR3 runs 14 residues. The germline gives CDR1 SQVTM, CDR2 ANQGSEA. Trimming removed 4 bases from V and 1 base from J, with 13 bases in between.